This T cell receptor (beta chain) was found in a study of shared clonotypes between healthy human individuals. Terminally differentiated effector memory CD45RA+ cells were excluded from the naive CD8 cells, which were CD45RO-negative and positively selected for CCR7. This CDR3 is 16 amino acids long. Germline V gene data show CDR1 as MNHNS and CDR2 as SASEGT. The V end was cut by 2 bases, the J end by 1 base, with 9 bases between. Replicate PCRs for sorted subsets used 200 ng DNA; this equaled tens of thousands of T cell genomes. The repertoire was sequenced with immunoSEQ multiplex PCR; TCRdb's copy has only in-frame clones and lacks some. This repertoire shows about 2.1 million clones, about 93% found once; its top ten account for more than 1.5%.

Sequenced input: naive CD8+ T cells from PBMCs. The V call is TRBV6-1, the J call TRBJ2-6, with unresolved D. This receptor was identified in a man aged 18 to 30 in good health. Some clones in this sample may be carry-over from other donors' samples. The CDR3 DNA is TGTGCCAGCAGTGAATGGGCATTGTCTGGGGCCAACGTCCTGACTTTC. Residues: CASSEWALSGANVLTF.